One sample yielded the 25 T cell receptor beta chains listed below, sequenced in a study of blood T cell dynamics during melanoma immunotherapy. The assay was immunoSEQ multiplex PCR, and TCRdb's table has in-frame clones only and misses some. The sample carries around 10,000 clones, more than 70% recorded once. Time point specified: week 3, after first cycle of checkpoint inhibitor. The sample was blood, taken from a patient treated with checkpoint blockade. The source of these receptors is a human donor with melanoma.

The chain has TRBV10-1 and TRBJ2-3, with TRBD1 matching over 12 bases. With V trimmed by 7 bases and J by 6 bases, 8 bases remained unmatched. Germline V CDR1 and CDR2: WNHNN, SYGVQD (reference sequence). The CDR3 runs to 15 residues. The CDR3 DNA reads TGCGCCAGCAAGCCGGGACAGGGGGCAGGGGATACGCAGTATTTT. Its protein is CASKPGQGAGDTQYF.

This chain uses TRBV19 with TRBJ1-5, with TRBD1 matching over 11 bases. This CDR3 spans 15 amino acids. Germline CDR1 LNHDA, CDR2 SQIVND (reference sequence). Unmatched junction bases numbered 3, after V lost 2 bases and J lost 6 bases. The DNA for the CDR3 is TGTGCCAGTAGTATACGGACAGGGGGCGGTCAGCCCCAGCATTTT. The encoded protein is CASSIRTGGGQPQHF.

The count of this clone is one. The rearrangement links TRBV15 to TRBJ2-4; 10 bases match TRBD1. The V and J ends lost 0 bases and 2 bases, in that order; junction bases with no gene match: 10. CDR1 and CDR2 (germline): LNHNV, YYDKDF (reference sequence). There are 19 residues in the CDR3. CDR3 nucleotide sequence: TGTGCCACCAGCAGAGATATGACAGGGGGCGCGGGTCCCAAAAACATTCAGTACTTC. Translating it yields CATSRDMTGGAGPKNIQYF.

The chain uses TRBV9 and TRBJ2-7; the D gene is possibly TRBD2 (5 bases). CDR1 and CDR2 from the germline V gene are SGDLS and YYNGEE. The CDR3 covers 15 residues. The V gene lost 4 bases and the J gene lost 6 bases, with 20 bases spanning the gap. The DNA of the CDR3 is TGTGCCAGCAGCCCCGGGGTGGGGATCCTCTTCGAGCAGTACTTC. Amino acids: CASSPGVGILFEQYF. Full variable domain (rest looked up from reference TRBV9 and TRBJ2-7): DSGVTQTPKHLITATGQRVTLRCSPRSGDLSVYWYQQSLDQGLQFLIQYYNGEERAKGNILERFSAQQFPDLHSELNLSSLELGDSALYFCASSPGVGILFEQYFGPGTRLTVT.

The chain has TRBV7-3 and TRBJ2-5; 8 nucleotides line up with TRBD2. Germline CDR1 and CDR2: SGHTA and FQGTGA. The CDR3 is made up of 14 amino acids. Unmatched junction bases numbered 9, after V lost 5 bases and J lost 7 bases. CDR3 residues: CASSPREGPGTQYF. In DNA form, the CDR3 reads TGTGCCAGCAGCCCTCGGGAGGGTCCAGGGACCCAGTACTTC.

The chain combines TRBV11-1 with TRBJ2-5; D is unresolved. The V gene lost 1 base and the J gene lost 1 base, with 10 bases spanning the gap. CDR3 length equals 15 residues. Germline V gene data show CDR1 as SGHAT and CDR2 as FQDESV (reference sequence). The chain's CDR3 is CASSLGVGGQETQYF. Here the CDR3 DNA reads TGTGCCAGCAGCTTAGGGGTAGGCGGCCAAGAGACCCAGTACTTC.

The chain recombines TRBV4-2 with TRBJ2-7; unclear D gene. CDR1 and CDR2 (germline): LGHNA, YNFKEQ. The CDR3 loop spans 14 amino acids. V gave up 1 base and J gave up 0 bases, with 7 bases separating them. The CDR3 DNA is TGTGCCAGCAGCCAAGGTCTAGACTCCTACGAGCAGTACTTC. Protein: CASSQGLDSYEQYF.

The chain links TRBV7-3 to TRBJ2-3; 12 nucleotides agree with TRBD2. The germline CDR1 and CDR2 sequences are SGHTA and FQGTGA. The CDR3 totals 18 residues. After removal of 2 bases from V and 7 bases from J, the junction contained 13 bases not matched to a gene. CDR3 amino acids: CASSLVGTSGPPWNTQYF. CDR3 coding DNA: TGTGCCAGCAGCTTAGTCGGGACTAGCGGGCCGCCTTGGAATACGCAGTATTTT.

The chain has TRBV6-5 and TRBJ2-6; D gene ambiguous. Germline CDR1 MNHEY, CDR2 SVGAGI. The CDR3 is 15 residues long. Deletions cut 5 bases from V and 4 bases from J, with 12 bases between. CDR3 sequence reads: CASSPAWGGANVLTF. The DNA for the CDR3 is TGTGCCAGCAGTCCAGCTTGGGGAGGGGCCAACGTCCTGACTTTC.

This chain's CDR3 is CASSVWGTEPNEKLFF. The CDR3 region has the DNA TGTGCCAGCAGCGTTTGGGGCACGGAGCCTAATGAAAAACTGTTTTTT. The chain carries TRBV9 and TRBJ1-4; maybe TRBD1 (5 bases). V was clipped by 2 bases and J by 3 bases, with 14 bases between them. CDR1 and CDR2 from the germline V gene are SGDLS and YYNGEE. CDR3 size: 16 residues. Combining the CDR3 with reference TRBV9 and TRBJ1-4 gives the whole variable domain DSGVTQTPKHLITATGQRVTLRCSPRSGDLSVYWYQQSLDQGLQFLIQYYNGEERAKGNILERFSAQQFPDLHSELNLSSLELGDSALYFCASSVWGTEPNEKLFFGSGTQLSVL.

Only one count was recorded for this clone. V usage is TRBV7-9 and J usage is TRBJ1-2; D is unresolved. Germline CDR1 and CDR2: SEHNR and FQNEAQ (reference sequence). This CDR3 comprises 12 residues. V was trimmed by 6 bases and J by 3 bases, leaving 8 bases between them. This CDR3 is CASRIRDYGYTF. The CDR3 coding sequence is TGTGCCAGCAGGATAAGGGACTATGGCTACACCTTC.

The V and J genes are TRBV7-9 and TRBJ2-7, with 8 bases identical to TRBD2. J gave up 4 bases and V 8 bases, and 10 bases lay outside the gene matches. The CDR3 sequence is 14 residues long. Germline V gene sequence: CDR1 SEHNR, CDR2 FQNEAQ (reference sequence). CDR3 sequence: CASATAGVQYEQYF. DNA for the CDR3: TGTGCCAGCGCGACAGCGGGAGTTCAGTACGAGCAGTACTTC.

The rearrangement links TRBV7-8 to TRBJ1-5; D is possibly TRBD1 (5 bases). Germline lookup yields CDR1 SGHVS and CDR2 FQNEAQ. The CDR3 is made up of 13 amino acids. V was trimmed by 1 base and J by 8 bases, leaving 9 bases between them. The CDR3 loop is CASSLVREEPQHF. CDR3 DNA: TGTGCCAGCAGCTTAGTCAGGGAAGAGCCCCAGCATTTT.

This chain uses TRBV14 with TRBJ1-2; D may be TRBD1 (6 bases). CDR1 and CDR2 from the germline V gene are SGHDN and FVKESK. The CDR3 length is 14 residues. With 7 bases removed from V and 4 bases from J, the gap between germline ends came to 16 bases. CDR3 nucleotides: TGTGCCAGCACCCCCGGGGGGGCGGCCTATGGCTACACCTTC. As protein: CASTPGGAAYGYTF.

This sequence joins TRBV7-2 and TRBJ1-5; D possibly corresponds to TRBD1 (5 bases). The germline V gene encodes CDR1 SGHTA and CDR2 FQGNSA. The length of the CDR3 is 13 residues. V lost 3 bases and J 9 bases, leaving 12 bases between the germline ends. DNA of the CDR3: TGTGCCAGCAGCTTTGGGGGAATCAGGCCCCAGCATTTT. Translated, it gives CASSFGGIRPQHF.

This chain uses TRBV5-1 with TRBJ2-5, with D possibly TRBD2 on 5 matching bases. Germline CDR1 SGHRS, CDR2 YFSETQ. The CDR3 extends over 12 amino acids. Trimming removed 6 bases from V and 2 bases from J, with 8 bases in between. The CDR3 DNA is TGCGCCAGCACCCCGGGGCAAGAGACCCAGTACTTC. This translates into CASTPGQETQYF.

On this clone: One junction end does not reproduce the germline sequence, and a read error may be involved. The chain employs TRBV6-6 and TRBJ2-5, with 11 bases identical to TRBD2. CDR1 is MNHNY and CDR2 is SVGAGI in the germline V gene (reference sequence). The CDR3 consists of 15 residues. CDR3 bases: TGTGCCAGCAGCCACCCCCCACTAGCGGGAGAGGCCCAGTACTTC. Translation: CASSHPPLAGEAQYF.

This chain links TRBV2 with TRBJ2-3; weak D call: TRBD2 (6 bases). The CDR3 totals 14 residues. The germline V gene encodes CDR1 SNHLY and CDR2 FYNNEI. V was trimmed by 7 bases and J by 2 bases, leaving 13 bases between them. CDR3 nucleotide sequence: TGTGCCAGCACCGAGGAGGGCCCCACAGATACGCAGTATTTT. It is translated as CASTEEGPTDTQYF.

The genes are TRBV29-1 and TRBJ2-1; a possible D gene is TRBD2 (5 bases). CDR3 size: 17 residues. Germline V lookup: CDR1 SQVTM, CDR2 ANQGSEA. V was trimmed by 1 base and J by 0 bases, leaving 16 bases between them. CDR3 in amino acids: CSVEGVAFLSSYNEQFF. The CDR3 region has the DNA TGCAGCGTTGAAGGGGTAGCGTTCCTTAGCTCCTACAATGAGCAGTTCTTC.

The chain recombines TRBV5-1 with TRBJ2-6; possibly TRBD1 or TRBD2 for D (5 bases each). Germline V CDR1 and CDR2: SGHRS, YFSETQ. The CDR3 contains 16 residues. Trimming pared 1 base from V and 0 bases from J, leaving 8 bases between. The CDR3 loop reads CASSLTGTSGANVLTF. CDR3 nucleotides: TGCGCCAGCAGCTTGACGGGGACCTCTGGGGCCAACGTCCTGACTTTC.

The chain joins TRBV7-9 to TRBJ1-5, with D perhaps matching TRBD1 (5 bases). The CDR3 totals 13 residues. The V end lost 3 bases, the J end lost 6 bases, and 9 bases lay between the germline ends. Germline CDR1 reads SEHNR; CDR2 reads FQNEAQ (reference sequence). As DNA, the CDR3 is TGTGCCAGCAGCTTTCAGGGCGGTCAGCCCCAGCATTTT. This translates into CASSFQGGQPQHF.

The CDR3 loop reads CATSRGGGRPDTQYF. In DNA form, the CDR3 reads TGTGCCACCAGCAGGGGGGGCGGGAGGCCAGATACGCAGTATTTT. V gene TRBV15 combines with J gene TRBJ2-3; 8 bases match TRBD2. Germline V gives CDR1 LNHNV, CDR2 YYDKDF (reference sequence). The CDR3 consists of 15 residues. V was clipped by 3 bases and J by 4 bases; unmatched bases: 6.

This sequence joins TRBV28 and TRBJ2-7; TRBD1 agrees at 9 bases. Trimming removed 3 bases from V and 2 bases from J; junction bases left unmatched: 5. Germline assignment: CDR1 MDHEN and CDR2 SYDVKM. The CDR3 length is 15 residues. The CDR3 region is CASSFPGQGPYEQYF. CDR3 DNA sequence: TGTGCCAGCAGTTTCCCCGGACAGGGGCCCTACGAGCAGTACTTC.

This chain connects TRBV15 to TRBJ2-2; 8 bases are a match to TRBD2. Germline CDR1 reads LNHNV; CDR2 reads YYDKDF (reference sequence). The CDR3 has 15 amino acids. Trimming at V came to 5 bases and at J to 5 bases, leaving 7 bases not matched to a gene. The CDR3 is CATSPAGERTGELFF. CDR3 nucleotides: TGTGCCACCAGCCCAGCGGGAGAACGAACCGGGGAGCTGTTTTTT.

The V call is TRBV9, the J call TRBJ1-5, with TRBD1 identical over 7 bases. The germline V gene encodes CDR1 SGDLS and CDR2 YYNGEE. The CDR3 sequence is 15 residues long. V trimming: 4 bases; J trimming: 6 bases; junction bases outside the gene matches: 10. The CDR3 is CASSPQGDTIQPQHF. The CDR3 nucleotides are TGTGCCAGCAGCCCCCAGGGGGACACTATTCAGCCCCAGCATTTT.